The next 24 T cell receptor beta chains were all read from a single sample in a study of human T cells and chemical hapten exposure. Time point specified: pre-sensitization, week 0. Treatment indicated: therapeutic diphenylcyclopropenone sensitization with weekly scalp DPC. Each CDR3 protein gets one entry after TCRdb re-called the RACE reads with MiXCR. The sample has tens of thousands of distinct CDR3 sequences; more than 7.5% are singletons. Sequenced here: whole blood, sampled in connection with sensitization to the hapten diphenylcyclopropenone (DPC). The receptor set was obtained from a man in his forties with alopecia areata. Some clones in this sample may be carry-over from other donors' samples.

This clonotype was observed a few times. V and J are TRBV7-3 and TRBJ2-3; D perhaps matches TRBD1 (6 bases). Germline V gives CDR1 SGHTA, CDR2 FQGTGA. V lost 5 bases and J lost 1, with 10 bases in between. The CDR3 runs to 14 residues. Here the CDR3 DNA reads TGTGCCAGCAGCCGGGACACCCGCACAGATACGCAGTATTTT. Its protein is CASSRDTRTDTQYF.

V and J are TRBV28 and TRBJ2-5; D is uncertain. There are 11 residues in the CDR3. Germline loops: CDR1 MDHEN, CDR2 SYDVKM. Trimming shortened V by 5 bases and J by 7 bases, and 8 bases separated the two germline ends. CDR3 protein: CASSLPGTQYF. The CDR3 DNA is TGTGCCAGCAGTCTACCCGGGACCCAGTACTTC.

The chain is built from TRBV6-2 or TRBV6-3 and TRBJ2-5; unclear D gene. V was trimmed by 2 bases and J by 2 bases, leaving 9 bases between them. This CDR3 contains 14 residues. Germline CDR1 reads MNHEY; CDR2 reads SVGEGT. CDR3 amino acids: CASSYVSDQETQYF. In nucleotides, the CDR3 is TGTGCCAGCAGTTACGTCTCAGATCAAGAGACCCAGTACTTC.

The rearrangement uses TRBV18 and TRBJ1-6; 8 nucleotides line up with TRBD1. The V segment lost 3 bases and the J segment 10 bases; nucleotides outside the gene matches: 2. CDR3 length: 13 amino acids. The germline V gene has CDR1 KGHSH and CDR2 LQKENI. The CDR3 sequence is CASSPDRDSPLHF. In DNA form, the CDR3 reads TGTGCCAGCTCACCGGACAGGGACTCACCCCTCCACTTT. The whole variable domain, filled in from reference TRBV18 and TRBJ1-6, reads NAGVMQNPRHLVRRRGQEARLRCSPMKGHSHVYWYRQLPEEGLKFMVYLQKENIIDESGMPKERFSAEFPKEGPSILRIQQVVRGDSAAYFCASSPDRDSPLHFGNGTRLTVT.

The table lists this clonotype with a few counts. DNA of the CDR3: TGTGCCAGCTCAAGCATCGGACAGATAACCTACAATGAGCAGTTCTTC. Protein product: CASSSIGQITYNEQFF. The chain recombines TRBV18 with TRBJ2-1; D is possibly TRBD1 (6 bases). Trimming shortened V by 5 bases and J by 2 bases, and 16 bases separated the two germline ends. The CDR3 is 16 residues long. Germline V CDR1 and CDR2: KGHSH, LQKENI.

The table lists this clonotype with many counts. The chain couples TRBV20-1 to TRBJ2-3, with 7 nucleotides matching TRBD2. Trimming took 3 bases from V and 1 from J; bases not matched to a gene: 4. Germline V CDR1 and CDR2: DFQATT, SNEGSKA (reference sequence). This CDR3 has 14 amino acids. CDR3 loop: CSARGGFGTDTQYF. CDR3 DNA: TGCAGTGCTAGGGGAGGGTTTGGCACAGATACGCAGTATTTT.

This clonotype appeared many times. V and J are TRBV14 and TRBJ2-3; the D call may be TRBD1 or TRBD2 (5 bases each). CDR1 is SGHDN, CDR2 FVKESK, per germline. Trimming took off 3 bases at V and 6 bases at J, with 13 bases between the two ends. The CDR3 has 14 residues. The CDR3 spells CASSQTGPRDTQYF. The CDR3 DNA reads TGTGCCAGCAGCCAGACGGGACCTCGGGATACGCAGTATTTT.

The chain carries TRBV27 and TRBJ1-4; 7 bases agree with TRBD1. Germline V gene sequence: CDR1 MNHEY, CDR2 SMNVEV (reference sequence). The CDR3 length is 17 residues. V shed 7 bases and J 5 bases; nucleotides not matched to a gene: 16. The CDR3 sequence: CASTPGQPPRGNEKLFF. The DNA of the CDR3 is TGTGCCAGCACCCCGGGACAGCCTCCCAGGGGAAATGAAAAACTGTTTTTT.

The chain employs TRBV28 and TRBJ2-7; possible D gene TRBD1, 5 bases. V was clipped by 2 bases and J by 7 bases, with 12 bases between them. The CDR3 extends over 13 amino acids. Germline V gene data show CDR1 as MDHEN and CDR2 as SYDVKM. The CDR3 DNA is TGTGCCAGCAGTTTAGGTAGGGGTAGTGAGCAGTACTTC. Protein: CASSLGRGSEQYF.

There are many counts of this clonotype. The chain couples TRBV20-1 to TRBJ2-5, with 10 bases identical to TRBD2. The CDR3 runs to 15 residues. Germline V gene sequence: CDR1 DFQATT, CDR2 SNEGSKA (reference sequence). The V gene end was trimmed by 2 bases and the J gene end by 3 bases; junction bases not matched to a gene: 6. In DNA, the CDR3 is TGCAGTGCTAGACCCAGCGGGAGGGCCGAAGAGACCCAGTACTTC. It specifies CSARPSGRAEETQYF.

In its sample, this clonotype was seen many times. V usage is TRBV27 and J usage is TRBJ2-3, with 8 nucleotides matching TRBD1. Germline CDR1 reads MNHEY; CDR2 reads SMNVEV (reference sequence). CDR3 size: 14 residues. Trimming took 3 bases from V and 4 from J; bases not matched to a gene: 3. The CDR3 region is CASSLDRVADTQYF. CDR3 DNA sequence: TGTGCCAGCAGTTTGGACAGGGTGGCAGATACGCAGTATTTT.

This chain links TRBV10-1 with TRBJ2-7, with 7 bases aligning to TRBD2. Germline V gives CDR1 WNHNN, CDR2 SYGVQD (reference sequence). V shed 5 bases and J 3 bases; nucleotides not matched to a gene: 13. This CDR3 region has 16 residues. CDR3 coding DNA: TGCGCCAGCAGTCGGGACCGACGGGAGGTGCGCTACGAGCAGTACTTC. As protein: CASSRDRREVRYEQYF.

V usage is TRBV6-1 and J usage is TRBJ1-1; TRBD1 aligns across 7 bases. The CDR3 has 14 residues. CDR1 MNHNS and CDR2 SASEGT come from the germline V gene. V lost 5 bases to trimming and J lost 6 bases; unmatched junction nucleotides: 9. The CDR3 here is CASSKGQQGPEAFF. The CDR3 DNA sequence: TGTGCCAGCAGTAAGGGACAGCAGGGCCCTGAAGCTTTCTTT.

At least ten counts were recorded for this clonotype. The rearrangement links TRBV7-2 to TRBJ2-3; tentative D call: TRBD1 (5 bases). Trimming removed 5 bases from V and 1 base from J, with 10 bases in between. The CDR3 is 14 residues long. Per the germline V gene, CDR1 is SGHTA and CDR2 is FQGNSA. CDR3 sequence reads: CASSTTTGTDTQYF. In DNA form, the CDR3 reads TGTGCCAGCAGCACCACGACAGGCACAGATACGCAGTATTTT.

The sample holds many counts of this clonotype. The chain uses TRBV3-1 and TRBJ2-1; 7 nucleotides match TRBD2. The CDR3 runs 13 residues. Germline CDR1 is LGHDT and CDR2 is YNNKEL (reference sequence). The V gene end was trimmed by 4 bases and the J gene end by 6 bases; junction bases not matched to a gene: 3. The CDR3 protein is CASSRTSSNEQFF. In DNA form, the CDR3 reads TGTGCCAGCAGCCGGACTAGTTCCAATGAGCAGTTCTTC.

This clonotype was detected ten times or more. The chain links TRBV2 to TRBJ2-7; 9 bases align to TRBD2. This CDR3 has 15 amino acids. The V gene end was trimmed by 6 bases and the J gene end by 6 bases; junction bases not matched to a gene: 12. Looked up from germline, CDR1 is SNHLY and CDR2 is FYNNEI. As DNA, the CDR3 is TGTGCCAGCAGGGAAACCGGGACTAGCCCGAGCGAGCAGTACTTC. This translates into CASRETGTSPSEQYF.

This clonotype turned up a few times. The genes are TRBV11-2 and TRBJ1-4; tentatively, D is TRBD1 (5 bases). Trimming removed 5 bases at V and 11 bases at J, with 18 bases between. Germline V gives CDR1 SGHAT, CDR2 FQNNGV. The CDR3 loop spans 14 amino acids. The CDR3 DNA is TGTGCCAGCAGCCCTCGTGGGGCCCAAGGGAAACTGTTTTTT. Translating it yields CASSPRGAQGKLFF.

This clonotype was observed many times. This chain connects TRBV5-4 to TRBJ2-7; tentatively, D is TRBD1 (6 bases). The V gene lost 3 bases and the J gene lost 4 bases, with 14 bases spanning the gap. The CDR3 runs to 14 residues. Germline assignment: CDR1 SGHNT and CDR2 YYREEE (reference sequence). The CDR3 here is CASSSTSQGYEQYF. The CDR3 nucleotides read TGTGCCAGCAGCTCAACTTCACAGGGTTACGAGCAGTACTTC.

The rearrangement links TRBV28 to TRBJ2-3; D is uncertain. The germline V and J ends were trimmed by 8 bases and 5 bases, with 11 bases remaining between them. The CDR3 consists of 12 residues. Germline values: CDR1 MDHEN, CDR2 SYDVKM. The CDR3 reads CASVSVRDTQYF. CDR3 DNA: TGTGCCAGCGTCAGCGTCAGAGATACGCAGTATTTT.

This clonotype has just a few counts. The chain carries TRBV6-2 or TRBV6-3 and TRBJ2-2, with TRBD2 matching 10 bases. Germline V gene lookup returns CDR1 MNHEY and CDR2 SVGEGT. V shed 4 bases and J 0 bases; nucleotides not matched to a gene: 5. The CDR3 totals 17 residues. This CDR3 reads CASSSWTSGTNTGELFF. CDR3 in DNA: TGTGCCAGCAGTTCCTGGACTAGCGGCACGAACACCGGGGAGCTGTTTTTT.

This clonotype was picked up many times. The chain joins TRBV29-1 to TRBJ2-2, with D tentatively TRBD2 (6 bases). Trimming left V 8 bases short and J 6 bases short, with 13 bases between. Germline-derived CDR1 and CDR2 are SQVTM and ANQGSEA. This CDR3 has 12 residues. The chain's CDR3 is CSIRGEAGELFF. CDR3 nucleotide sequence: TGCAGCATCCGAGGGGAGGCCGGGGAGCTGTTTTTT.

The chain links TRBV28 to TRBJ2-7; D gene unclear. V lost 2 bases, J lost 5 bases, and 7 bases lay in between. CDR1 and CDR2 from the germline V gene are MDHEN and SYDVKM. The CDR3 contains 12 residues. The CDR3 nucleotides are TGTGCCAGCAGTTTAGTTTCGAACGAGCAGTACTTC. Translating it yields CASSLVSNEQYF.

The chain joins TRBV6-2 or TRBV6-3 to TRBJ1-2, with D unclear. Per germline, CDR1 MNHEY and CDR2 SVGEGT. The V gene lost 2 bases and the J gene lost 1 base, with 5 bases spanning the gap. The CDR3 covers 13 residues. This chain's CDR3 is CASSYRLNYGYTF. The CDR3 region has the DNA TGTGCCAGCAGTTACCGCCTTAACTATGGCTACACCTTC.

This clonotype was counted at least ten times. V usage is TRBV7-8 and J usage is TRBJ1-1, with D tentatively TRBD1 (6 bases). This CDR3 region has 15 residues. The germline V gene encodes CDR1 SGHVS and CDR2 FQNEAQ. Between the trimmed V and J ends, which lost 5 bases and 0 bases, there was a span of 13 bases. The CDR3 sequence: CASSVSGHLNTEAFF. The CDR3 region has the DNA TGTGCCAGCAGCGTATCGGGACACCTGAACACTGAAGCTTTCTTT.